This TCR beta chain was captured in a study of post-analysis software for immune sequencing data. Notes on the study in general: The study found TRBV5-6, TRBV5-1 and TRBV20-1 among five TRBV segments more frequent in patients than controls.

The CDR3 length is 14 residues. Germline V gene data show CDR1 as LNHNV and CDR2 as YYDKDF (reference sequence). Trimming took off 6 bases at V and 4 bases at J, with 15 bases between the two ends. The TCR beta cDNA libraries contained unique molecular identifiers. TCRdb analysed the PCR reads with MiXCR anew, one entry per CDR3 protein. The sample includes 350,000 to 500,000 distinct CDR3 sequences, approximately 42% of them seen just once. This clonotype was picked up a small number of times. Its specificity is unknown. The receptor was derived from a girl aged 2-9 years with multiple sclerosis. V is TRBV15 and J is TRBJ1-2, with D uncertain. The sample comprised blood. The CDR3 is CATSSLGFSYGYTF. CDR3 DNA: TGTGCCACCAGTTCCCTCGGGTTCAGCTATGGCTACACCTTC.